Detailed here is one TCR beta chain. TCRdb's copy holds only in-frame clones and misses some; the assay was immunoSEQ multiplex PCR. The sample carries a few hundred thousand clones, around 84% recorded once. These data come from a study of blood T cell repertoires in COVID-19. Study overall: Material from acute and convalescent COVID-19 was sourced from the United States, Italy and Spain. PBMCs, B-cell-depleted T cells, or T cells were the source of the cDNA or gDNA that made up the material.

The CDR3 totals 12 residues. The sequence derives from a woman between 18 and 29 years old with acute or convalescent COVID-19. V gene TRBV21-1 combines with J gene TRBJ1-2; the table assigns TRBD1, which was not confirmed against the DNA. TRBV21-1 is a pseudogene. Sequencing was done on a sample of peripheral blood. As DNA, the CDR3 is TGTGCCAGCATTACAGGGGACTATGGCTACACCTTC. This gives the protein CASITGDYGYTF.